The entry below describes one T cell receptor beta chain. The data belong to a study of blood T cell repertoires in COVID-19. Looking at the study overall: Both acute and convalescent COVID-19 samples were obtained from the United States, Italy and Spain. Sources were T cells, B-cell-depleted T cells, or PBMCs; the material itself was cDNA or gDNA.

The CDR3 has 13 residues. After removal of 3 bases from V and 11 bases from J, the junction contained 7 bases not matched to a gene. Looked up from germline, CDR1 is MNHNS and CDR2 is SASEGT. Under the authors' procedure: Amplification of reference gene primers was used by the study to estimate nucleated cell counts. Sequencing used immunoSEQ multiplex PCR; TCRdb keeps in-frame clones, though not all of them. V, J and clone size are taken as reported in that table, and D and trimming were inferred from the DNA itself. Of 77,000 or so clones in the sample, approximately 89% were seen once. The rearrangement uses TRBV6-1 and TRBJ2-7; 10 bases line up with TRBD1. The sample was peripheral blood. The sequence derives from a man of 80 years or more with acute or convalescent COVID-19. The CDR3 nucleotides are TGTGCCAGCAGTGACCCTTTGGACAGGGGGAAGTACTTC. Protein sequence: CASSDPLDRGKYF.